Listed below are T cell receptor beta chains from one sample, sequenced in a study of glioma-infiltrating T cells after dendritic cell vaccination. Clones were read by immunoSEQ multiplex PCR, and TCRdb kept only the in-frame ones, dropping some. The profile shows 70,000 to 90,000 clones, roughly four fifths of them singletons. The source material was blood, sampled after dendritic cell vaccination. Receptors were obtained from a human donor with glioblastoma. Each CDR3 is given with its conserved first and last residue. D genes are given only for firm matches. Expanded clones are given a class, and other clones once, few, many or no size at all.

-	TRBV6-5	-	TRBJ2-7	CASRTGVSYEQYF	TGTGCCAGCAGAACGGGGGTCTCCTACGAGCAGTACTTC
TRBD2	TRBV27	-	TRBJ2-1	CASSLGGLAYNEQFF	TGTGCCAGCAGTTTGGGAGGACTAGCGTATAATGAGCAGTTCTTC
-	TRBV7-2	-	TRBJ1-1	CASSLPTENTEAFF	TGTGCCAGCAGCCTACCGACAGAGAACACTGAAGCTTTCTTT
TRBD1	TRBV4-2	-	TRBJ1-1	CASSETGGTEAFF	TGTGCCAGCAGTGAAACAGGGGGCACTGAAGCTTTCTTT
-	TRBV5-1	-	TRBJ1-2	CASSSQGGEGYTF	TGCGCCAGCAGCTCCCAGGGCGGCGAAGGCTACACCTTC
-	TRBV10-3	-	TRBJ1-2	CAMGQGLTDGYTF	TGTGCCATGGGGCAGGGCCTTACGGATGGCTACACCTTC
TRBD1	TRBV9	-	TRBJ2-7	CASSARTGGGEQYF	TGTGCCAGCAGCGCTAGGACAGGGGGCGGAGAGCAGTACTTC
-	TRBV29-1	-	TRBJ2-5	CSVDDGGETQYF	TGCAGCGTTGACGACGGGGGTGAGACCCAGTACTTC
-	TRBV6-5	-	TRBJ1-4	CASRGGATNEKLFF	TGTGCCAGCAGGGGCGGGGCAACTAATGAAAAACTGTTTTTT
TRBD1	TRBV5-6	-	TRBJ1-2	CASSYRQGGYGYTF	TGTGCCAGCAGCTATCGACAGGGAGGCTATGGCTACACCTTC
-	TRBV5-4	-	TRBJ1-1	CASSFGQMTEAFF	TGTGCCAGCAGCTTTGGACAGATGACTGAAGCTTTCTTT
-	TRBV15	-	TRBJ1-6	CATSRNLPGSDNSPLHF	TGTGCCACCAGCAGAAACCTCCCGGGATCTGATAATTCACCCCTCCACTTT
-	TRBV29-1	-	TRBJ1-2	CSVPRGDSNYGYTF	TGCAGCGTCCCGCGGGGGGACTCCAACTATGGCTACACCTTC
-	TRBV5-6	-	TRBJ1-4	CASSLGADANEKLFF	TGTGCCAGCAGCTTGGGGGCCGACGCGAATGAAAAACTGTTTTTT
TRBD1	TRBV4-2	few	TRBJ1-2	CASSQESSRTGAEEGYTF	TGTGCCAGCAGCCAAGAGAGCTCGAGGACAGGGGCTGAAGAAGGCTACACCTTC
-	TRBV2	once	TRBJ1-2	CASSEGGLVLGGYTF	TGTGCCAGCAGTGAGGGAGGGTTGGTGTTAGGTGGCTACACCTTC
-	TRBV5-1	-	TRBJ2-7	CASSLKANEQYF	TGCGCCAGCAGCCTTAAAGCTAACGAGCAGTACTTC
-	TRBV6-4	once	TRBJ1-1	CASSVDSNTEAFF	TGTGCCAGCAGCGTGGACAGTAACACTGAAGCTTTCTTT
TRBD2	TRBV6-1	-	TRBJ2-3	CASSLTSGVDTQYF	TGTGCCAGCAGTCTTACCAGCGGGGTGGATACGCAGTATTTT
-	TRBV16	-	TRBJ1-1	CASSQLGPANTEAFF	TGTGCCAGCAGCCAATTGGGGCCAGCAAACACTGAAGCTTTCTTT
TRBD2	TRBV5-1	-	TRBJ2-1	CASSGSGGAYNEQFF	TGCGCCAGCAGCGGTAGCGGGGGGGCCTACAATGAGCAGTTCTTC
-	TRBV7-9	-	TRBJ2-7	CASSSGLEQYF	TGTGCCAGCAGCTCGGGACTCGAGCAGTACTTC
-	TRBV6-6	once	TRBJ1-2	CASSYSAGYGYTF	TGTGCCAGCAGTTACTCGGCCGGGTATGGCTACACCTTC
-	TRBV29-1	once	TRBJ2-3	CSVRGSSQGADTQYF	TGCAGCGTTAGGGGGTCCAGCCAAGGTGCAGATACGCAGTATTTT
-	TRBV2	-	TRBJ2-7	CASSENRPREQYF	TGTGCCAGCAGTGAAAACCGCCCACGGGAGCAGTACTTC
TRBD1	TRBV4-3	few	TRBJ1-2	CASNRQGSYGYTF	TGCGCCAGCAATCGACAGGGGAGCTATGGCTACACCTTC
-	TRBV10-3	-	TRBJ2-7	CAISGTTGYGSYEQYF	TGTGCCATCAGTGGAACCACAGGGTACGGCTCCTACGAGCAGTACTTC
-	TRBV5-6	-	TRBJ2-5	CASSHGRGNGETQYF	TGTGCCAGCAGCCACGGACGGGGGAACGGAGAGACCCAGTACTTC
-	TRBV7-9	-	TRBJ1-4	CASSLTGTAGEKLFF	TGTGCCAGCAGCTTAACTGGAACAGCGGGAGAAAAACTGTTTTTT
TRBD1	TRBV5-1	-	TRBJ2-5	CASSGGTGGETQYF	TGCGCCAGCAGCGGAGGGACAGGAGGTGAGACCCAGTACTTC
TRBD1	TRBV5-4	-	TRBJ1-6	CASSLALLGQGGSYNSPLHF	TGTGCCAGCAGCTTGGCTCTGCTGGGACAGGGTGGATCCTATAATTCACCCCTCCACTTT
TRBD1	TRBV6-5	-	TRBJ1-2	CASSLEGADGYTF	TGTGCCAGCAGTCTAGAGGGGGCGGATGGCTACACCTTC
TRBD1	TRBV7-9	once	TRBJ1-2	CASRSGTGGYGYTF	TGTGCCAGCAGAAGTGGGACAGGGGGGTATGGCTACACCTTC
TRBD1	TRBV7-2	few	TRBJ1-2	CASSLDRGSVHGYTF	TGTGCCAGCAGCTTGGACAGGGGCTCGGTGCATGGCTACACCTTC
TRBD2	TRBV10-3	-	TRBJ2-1	CAISEGVLASYNEQFF	TGTGCCATCAGTGAGGGGGTACTAGCGTCCTACAATGAGCAGTTCTTC
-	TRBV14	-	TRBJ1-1	CASSQDLVHKAFF	TGTGCCAGCAGCCAAGATCTGGTACATAAAGCTTTCTTT
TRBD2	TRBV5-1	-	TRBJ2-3	CASSRGGSTDTQYF	TGCGCCAGCAGCCGCGGGGGATCCACAGATACGCAGTATTTT
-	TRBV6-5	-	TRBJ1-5	CASSAYSNQPQHF	TGTGCCAGCAGTGCCTATAGCAATCAGCCCCAGCATTTT
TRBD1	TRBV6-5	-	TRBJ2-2	CASSGQGGLIGELFF	TGTGCCAGCAGTGGACAGGGTGGTCTCATCGGGGAGCTGTTTTTT
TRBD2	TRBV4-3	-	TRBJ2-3	CASSQQWGASGGSDTQYF	TGCGCCAGCAGCCAACAATGGGGGGCTAGCGGGGGATCGGATACGCAGTATTTT
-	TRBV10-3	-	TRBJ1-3	CAISESRASGNTIYF	TGTGCCATCAGTGAGTCCAGGGCGTCTGGAAACACCATATATTTT
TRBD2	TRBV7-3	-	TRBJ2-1	CASSLTSGGADSEQFF	TGTGCCAGCAGCTTAACTAGCGGGGGGGCCGATAGTGAGCAGTTCTTC
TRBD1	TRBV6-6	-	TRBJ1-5	CASSLGTGGSNQPQHF	TGTGCCAGCAGTCTCGGGACAGGGGGTAGCAATCAGCCCCAGCATTTT
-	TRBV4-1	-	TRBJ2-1	CASSQDLQGTNVDEQFF	TGCGCCAGCAGCCAAGATCTTCAGGGGACTAACGTGGATGAGCAGTTCTTC
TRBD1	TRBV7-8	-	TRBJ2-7	CASRSYRGSYEQYF	TGTGCCAGCAGAAGTTACAGGGGCTCCTACGAGCAGTACTTC
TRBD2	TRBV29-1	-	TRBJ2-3	CSVEGGTSGLFTDTQYF	TGCAGCGTTGAAGGGGGGACTAGCGGACTATTCACAGATACGCAGTATTTT
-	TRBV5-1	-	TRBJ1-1	CASSRLQGNLDTEAFF	TGCGCCAGCAGCCGCTTACAGGGTAATCTTGACACTGAAGCTTTCTTT
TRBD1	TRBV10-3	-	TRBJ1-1	CAISESSGGTEAFF	TGTGCCATCAGTGAGTCGTCAGGGGGCACTGAAGCTTTCTTT
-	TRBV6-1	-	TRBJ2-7	CASGPRGDWGEQYF	TGTGCCAGCGGTCCCCGAGGGGACTGGGGCGAGCAGTACTTC
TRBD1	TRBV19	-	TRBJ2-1	CASSIPKPGQGYRSSYNEQFF	TGTGCCAGTAGTATCCCCAAACCGGGACAGGGGTATAGGAGCTCCTACAATGAGCAGTTCTTC
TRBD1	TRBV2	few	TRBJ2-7	CASSDRVNYEQYF	TGTGCCAGCAGCGACAGGGTAAACTACGAGCAGTACTTC
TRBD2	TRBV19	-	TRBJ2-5	CASSSSGETQYF	TGTGCCAGTAGCTCTAGCGGGGAGACCCAGTACTTC
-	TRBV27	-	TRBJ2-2	CASSLSFRGTGELFF	TGTGCCAGCAGTTTATCGTTCCGGGGAACCGGGGAGCTGTTTTTT
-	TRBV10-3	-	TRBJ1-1	CAISEAGLNTEAFF	TGTGCCATCAGTGAGGCAGGTTTGAACACTGAAGCTTTCTTT
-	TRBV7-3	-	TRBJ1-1	CASSLGEAEAFF	TGTGCCAGCAGCTTAGGAGAGGCTGAAGCTTTCTTT